This T cell receptor beta chain was found in a study of cytomegalovirus exposure and HLA in healthy donors. Overall study context: Previous work identified 100 million or so unique TCR beta sequences from 150 million to 200 million T cells. As released early, the data held about 85 million unique TCRs from HLA-typed donors.

Points from the study as a whole: Several of the most significant clusters were apparently associated with common viral pathogens in a later analysis. The number of N-insertions in an Asian-associated ancestry cluster was reportedly below the roughly 670-donor mean in a later analysis.

Turning to this clone: Its antigen remains unknown.

The PCR was carried out with 60 Vbeta primers and 13 Jbeta primers. The table came from immunoSEQ multiplex PCR; TCRdb's copy has only in-frame clones and leaves some out. The sample lists 150,000 or so clones, over 65% occurring once. The CDR3 totals 18 residues. Trimming took off 0 bases at V and 0 bases at J, with 14 bases between the two ends. Germline V CDR1 and CDR2: LGHNA, YNFKEQ. This sequence joins TRBV4-2 and TRBJ2-2, with D tentatively TRBD1 (6 bases). The TCR sequence derives from a female donor in good health and CMV-seronegative. The sequenced material came from PBMCs. CDR3 nucleotides: TGTGCCAGCAGCCAAGATCTGGCAACAGGGACGAACACCGGGGAGCTGTTTTTT. Encoded protein: CASSQDLATGTNTGELFF.